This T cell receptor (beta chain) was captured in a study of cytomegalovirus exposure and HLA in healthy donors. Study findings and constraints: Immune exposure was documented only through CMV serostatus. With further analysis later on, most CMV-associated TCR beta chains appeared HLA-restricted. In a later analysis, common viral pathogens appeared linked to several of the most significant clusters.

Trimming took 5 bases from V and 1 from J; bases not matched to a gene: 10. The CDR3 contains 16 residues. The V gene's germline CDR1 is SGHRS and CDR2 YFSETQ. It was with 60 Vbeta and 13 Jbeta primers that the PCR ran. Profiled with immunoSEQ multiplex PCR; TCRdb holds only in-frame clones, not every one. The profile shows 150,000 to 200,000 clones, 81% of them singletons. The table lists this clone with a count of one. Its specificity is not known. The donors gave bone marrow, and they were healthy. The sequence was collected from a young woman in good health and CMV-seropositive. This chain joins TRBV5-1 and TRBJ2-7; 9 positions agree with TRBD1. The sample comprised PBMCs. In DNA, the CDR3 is TGCGCCAGCAGTCGTAATCCGGGACAGGGTTCCTACGAGCAGTACTTC. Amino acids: CASSRNPGQGSYEQYF. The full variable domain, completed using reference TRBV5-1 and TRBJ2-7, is KAGVTQTPRYLIKTRGQQVTLSCSPISGHRSVSWYQQTPGQGLQFLFEYFSETQRNKGNFPGRFSGRQFSNSRSEMNVSTLELGDSALYLCASSRNPGQGSYEQYFGPGTRLTVT.